This T cell receptor beta chain was found in a study of control samples from healthy donors and cancer patients (dated by TCRdb to 2020 to 2021). Remarks on this clone: It lacks a known antigen. The record has no base qualities; no much larger clone is one base away.

For this chain, trimming is 6 bases at the V end and 0 bases at the J end, and the number of junction bases without a gene match is 8. The germline V gene (reference sequence) sets CDR1 to LNHDA and CDR2 to SQIVND. Including the terminal cysteine and phenylalanine, the CDR3 comprises 15 residues. CDR3 DNA only is kept here, 45 bases in frame from base 1. Library preparation was by the immunoSEQ multiplex PCR assay. The source is immuneACCESS, and TCRdb retained only in-frame sequences with V and J called. Part of the clones is not carried over; for the studies checked, unresolved V genes explain less than half of this, and the remainder is unexplained. This sample lists about 140,000 clones; 70% to 90% were detected once. Jointly, the top ten make up roughly 9% of the sample.

Sequencing input: blood. The TCR originated in a woman aged 30 to 39 in good health. Recombination linked TRBV19 to TRBJ2-7, and 7 junctional nucleotides match TRBD1. The CDR3 region: CASSGNRGSSYEQYF. The sequenced DNA: TGTGCCAGTAGCGGTAACAGGGGAAGCTCCTACGAGCAGTACTTC.